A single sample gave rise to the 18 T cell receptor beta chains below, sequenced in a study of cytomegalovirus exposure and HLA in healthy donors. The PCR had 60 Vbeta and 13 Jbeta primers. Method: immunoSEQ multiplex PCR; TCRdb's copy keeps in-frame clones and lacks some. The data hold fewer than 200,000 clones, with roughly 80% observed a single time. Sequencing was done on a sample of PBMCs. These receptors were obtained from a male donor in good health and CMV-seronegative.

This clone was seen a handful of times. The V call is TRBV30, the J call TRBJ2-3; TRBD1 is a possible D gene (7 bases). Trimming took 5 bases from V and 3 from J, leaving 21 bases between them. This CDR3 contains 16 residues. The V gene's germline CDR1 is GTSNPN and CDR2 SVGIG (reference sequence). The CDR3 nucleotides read TGTGCCTGGCGATCTTCGGACAGGAGGGGAACAGATACGCAGTATTTT. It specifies CAWRSSDRRGTDTQYF.

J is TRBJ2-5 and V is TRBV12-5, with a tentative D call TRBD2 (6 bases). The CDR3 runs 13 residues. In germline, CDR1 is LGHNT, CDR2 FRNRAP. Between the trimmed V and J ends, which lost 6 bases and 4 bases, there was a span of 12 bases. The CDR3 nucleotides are TGTGCTAGTGGGAACGGGGGTGGAGAGACCCAGTACTTC. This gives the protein CASGNGGGETQYF.

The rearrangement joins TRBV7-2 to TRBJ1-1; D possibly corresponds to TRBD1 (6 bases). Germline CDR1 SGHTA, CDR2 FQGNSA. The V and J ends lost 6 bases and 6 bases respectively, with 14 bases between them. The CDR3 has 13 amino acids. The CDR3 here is CASRFTGKAEAFF. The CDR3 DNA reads TGTGCCAGCAGATTCACAGGGAAGGCTGAAGCTTTCTTT.

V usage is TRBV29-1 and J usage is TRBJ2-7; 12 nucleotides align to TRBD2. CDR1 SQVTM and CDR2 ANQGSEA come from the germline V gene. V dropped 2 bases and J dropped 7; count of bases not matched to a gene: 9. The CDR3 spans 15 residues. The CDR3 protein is CSVEPPSGGAGEQYF. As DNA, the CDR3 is TGCAGCGTTGAACCCCCTAGCGGGGGGGCGGGGGAGCAGTACTTC.

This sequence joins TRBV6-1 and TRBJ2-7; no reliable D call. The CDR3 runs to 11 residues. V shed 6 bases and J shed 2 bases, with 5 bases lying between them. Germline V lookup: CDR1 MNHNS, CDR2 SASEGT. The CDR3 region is CASRAAYEQYF. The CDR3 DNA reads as TGTGCCAGCAGGGCAGCCTACGAGCAGTACTTC.

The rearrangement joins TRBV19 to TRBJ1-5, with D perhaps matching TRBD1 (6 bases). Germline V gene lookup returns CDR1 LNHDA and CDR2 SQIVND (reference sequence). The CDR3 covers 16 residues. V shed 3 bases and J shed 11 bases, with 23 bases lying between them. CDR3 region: CASSIDFRDGRTAQHF. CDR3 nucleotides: TGTGCCAGTAGTATCGATTTTAGGGACGGCCGGACAGCCCAGCATTTT.

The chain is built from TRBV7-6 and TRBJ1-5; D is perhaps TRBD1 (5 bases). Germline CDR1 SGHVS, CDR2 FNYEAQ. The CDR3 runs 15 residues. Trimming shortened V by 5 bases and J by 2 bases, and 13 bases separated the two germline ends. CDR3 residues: CASSMGGLGNQPQHF. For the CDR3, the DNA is TGTGCCAGCAGCATGGGGGGGTTGGGCAATCAGCCCCAGCATTTT.

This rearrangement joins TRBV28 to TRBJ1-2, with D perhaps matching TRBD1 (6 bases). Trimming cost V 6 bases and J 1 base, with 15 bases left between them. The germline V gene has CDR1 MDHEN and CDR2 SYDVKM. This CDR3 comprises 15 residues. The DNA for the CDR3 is TGTGCCAGCAGCCCCTCGGACAGACTTAACTATGGCTACACCTTC. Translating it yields CASSPSDRLNYGYTF.

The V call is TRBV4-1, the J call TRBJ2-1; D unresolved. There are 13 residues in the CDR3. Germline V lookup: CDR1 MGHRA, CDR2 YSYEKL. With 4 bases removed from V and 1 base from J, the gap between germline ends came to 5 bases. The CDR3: CASSPFSYNEQFF. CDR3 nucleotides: TGCGCCAGCAGCCCCTTTTCCTACAATGAGCAGTTCTTC.

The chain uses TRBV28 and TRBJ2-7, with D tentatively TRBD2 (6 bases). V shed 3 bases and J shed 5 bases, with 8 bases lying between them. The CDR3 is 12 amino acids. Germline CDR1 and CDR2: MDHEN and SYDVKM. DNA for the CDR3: TGTGCCAGCAGTTTGCGGACTAACGAGCAGTACTTC. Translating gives CASSLRTNEQYF.

CDR3 DNA: TGTGCCAGCAGTTACTCGGCGGCAGATACGCAGTATTTT. This sequence encodes CASSYSAADTQYF. This chain connects TRBV6-6 to TRBJ2-3; D is unresolved. Per germline, CDR1 MNHNY and CDR2 SVGAGI (reference sequence). The CDR3 loop spans 13 amino acids. The V end was cut by 0 bases, the J end by 4 bases, with 5 bases between.

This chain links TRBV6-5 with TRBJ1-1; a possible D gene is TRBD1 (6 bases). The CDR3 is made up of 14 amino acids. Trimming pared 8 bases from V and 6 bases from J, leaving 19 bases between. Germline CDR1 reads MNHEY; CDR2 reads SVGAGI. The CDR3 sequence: CASARLGARSEAFF. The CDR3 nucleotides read TGTGCCAGCGCCCGCCTGGGGGCGCGATCTGAAGCTTTCTTT.

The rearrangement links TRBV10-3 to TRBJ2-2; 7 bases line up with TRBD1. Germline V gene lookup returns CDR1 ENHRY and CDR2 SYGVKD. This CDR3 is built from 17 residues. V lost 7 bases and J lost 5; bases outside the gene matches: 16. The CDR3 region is CAITSRGQGIGTGELFF. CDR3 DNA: TGTGCCATCACCTCAAGGGGGCAGGGAATCGGGACCGGGGAGCTGTTTTTT.

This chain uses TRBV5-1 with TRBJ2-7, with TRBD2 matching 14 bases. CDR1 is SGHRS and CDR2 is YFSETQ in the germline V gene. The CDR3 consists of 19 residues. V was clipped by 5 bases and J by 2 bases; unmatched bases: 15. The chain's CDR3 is CASRGGAGTSGSGAYEQYF. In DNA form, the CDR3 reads TGCGCCAGCAGGGGGGGAGCCGGGACTAGCGGGAGTGGAGCCTACGAGCAGTACTTC.

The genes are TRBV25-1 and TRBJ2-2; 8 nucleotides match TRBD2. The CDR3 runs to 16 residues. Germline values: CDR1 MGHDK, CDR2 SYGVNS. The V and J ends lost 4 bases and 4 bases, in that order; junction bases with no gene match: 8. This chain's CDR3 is CASSGVLAGLTGELFF. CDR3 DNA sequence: TGTGCCAGCAGTGGTGTTCTAGCGGGTCTCACCGGGGAGCTGTTTTTT.

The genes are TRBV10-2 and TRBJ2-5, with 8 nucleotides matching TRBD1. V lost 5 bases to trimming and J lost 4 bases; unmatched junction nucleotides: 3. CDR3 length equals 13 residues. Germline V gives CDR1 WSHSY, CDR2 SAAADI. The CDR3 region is CASSRQGRETQYF. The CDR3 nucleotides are TGCGCCAGCAGTAGACAGGGGCGAGAGACCCAGTACTTC.

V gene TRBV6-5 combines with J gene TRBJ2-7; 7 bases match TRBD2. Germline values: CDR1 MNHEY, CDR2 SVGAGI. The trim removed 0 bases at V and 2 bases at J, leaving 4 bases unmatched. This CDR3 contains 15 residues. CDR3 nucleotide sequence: TGTGCCAGCAGTTACTCTGCTAGCGGACCCTACGAGCAGTACTTC. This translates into CASSYSASGPYEQYF.

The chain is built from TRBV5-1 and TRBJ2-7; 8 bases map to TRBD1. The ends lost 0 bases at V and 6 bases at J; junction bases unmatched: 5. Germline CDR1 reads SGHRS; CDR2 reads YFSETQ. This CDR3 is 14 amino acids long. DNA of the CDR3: TGCGCCAGCAGCTTGGTCAGGGGGCGCCGCGAGCAGTACTTC. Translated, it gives CASSLVRGRREQYF.